This T cell receptor beta chain was sequenced during a study of control samples from healthy donors and cancer patients. The protocol was immunoSEQ multiplex PCR, while the TCRdb copy is restricted to in-frame clones and leaves out a portion. This sample has 57,000 or so clones, with roughly 94% found just once. Germline V CDR1 and CDR2: SGHDT, YYEEEE. CDR3 length: 17 amino acids. V lost 0 bases and J lost 6, with 22 bases in between. The chain couples TRBV5-6 to TRBJ2-7; maybe TRBD1 (7 bases). Sequencing was performed on blood. The sequence came from a man between 25 and 39 years old in good health. DNA for the CDR3: TGTGCCAGCAGCTTGGGACAGGGATTTGCTGAGGAGGGCGAGCAGTACTTC. Translation gives CASSLGQGFAEEGEQYF.